This TCR beta chain was sequenced for a study of T cell changes during pregnancy in multiple sclerosis. Data came from immunoSEQ multiplex PCR; TCRdb stores just in-frame clones and leaves some out. The sample includes about 70,000 clones, roughly 89% seen only once; the top ten take roughly 1.4%. Germline CDR1 KGHSH, CDR2 LQKENI. The CDR3 has 15 amino acids. V lost 0 bases and J lost 8; bases outside the gene matches: 4. The sample consisted of peripheral blood, taken in the third trimester of pregnancy. The clonotype originates from a female donor in good health, enrolled as a control in a pregnancy study. J is TRBJ1-4 and V is TRBV18; TRBD1 matches 9 bases. In nucleotides, the CDR3 is TGTGCCAGCTCACCACCCGGGACAGGGTACGAAAAACTGTTTTTT. It translates to CASSPPGTGYEKLFF.